These 16 T cell receptor beta chains share one sample of origin, sequenced in a study of brain metastases from non-small cell lung cancer. TCRdb's table, derived via immunoSEQ multiplex PCR, lists solely in-frame clones and lacks some. The sample holds over 1,000 clones, approximately 83% seen once. Sample: tissue from a brain metastasis. All receptors come from a donor at least 40 years old with non-small cell lung cancer.

The V call is TRBV2, the J call TRBJ1-3, with D unclear. CDR1 and CDR2 (germline): SNHLY, FYNNEI. The CDR3 sequence is 11 residues long. Trimming left V 4 bases short and J 6 bases short, with 4 bases between. As DNA, the CDR3 is TGTGCCAGCAGTGCTGCAAACACCATATATTTT. Amino acid sequence: CASSAANTIYF.

The chain recombines TRBV5-1 with TRBJ2-3, with 9 bases matching TRBD2. The CDR3 spans 16 residues. Germline CDR1 and CDR2: SGHRS and YFSETQ. J lost 0 bases, V lost 4 bases, and 6 bases had no gene match. The CDR3 is CASSPGLAPSTDTQYF. In DNA, the CDR3 is TGCGCCAGCAGCCCAGGACTAGCGCCGAGCACAGATACGCAGTATTTT. Full variable domain (missing parts from reference TRBV5-1 and TRBJ2-3): KAGVTQTPRYLIKTRGQQVTLSCSPISGHRSVSWYQQTPGQGLQFLFEYFSETQRNKGNFPGRFSGRQFSNSRSEMNVSTLELGDSALYLCASSPGLAPSTDTQYFGPGTRLTVL.

This chain uses TRBV2 with TRBJ1-1; 8 bases agree with TRBD1. V lost 5 bases and J lost 2; bases outside the gene matches: 7. The germline gives CDR1 SNHLY, CDR2 FYNNEI. The CDR3 has 15 residues. The CDR3 loop reads CASSSLQGGNTEAFF. Here the CDR3 DNA reads TGTGCCAGCAGTTCACTACAGGGGGGAAACACTGAAGCTTTCTTT.

A word on this clone: A read error may explain this, as a much larger clone is one base away. The identical CDR3 is also encoded by other nucleotide sequences in the sample. The rearrangement uses TRBV6-5 and TRBJ1-5; TRBD1 might be the D (5 bases). The germline CDR1 and CDR2 sequences are MNHEY and SVGAGI. This CDR3 comprises 15 residues. The chain's CDR3 is CASSRDGGDNQPQHF. The CDR3, as DNA: TGTGCCAGCAGCCGGGACGGCGGAGACAATCAGCCTCAGCATTTT.

CDR3 loop: CASSVSGGVPSTDTQYF. Written as DNA, the CDR3 is TGTGCCAGCAGCGTAAGCGGGGGGGTACCTAGCACAGATACGCAGTATTTT. The rearrangement joins TRBV9 to TRBJ2-3; 10 bases are a match to TRBD2. Per the germline V gene, CDR1 is SGDLS and CDR2 is YYNGEE. The CDR3 sequence is 17 residues long. V was clipped by 1 base and J by 0 bases; unmatched bases: 5.

This chain links TRBV7-8 with TRBJ2-7; D may be TRBD2 (6 bases). This CDR3 spans 14 amino acids. The ends were cut back, 3 bases at V and 1 base at J, with 10 bases in the middle. Germline V CDR1 and CDR2: SGHVS, FQNEAQ. The DNA for the CDR3 is TGTGCCAGCAGCTTTTCGGAGGGTTCCTACGAGCAGTACTTC. Translation: CASSFSEGSYEQYF. Filled out from reference TRBV7-8 and TRBJ2-7, the complete variable domain reads GAGVSQSPRYKVAKRGQDVALRCDPISGHVSLFWYQQALGQGPEFLTYFQNEAQLDKSGLPSDRFFAERPEGSVSTLKIQRTQQEDSAVYLCASSFSEGSYEQYFGPGTRLTVT.

The sample holds one count of this clone. The CDR3 DNA reads as TGTGCCAGCAGCAAAGATGCAACTAATGAAAAACTGTTTTTT. Translated: CASSKDATNEKLFF. The chain couples TRBV21-1 to TRBJ1-4. TRBV21-1 is tagged as a pseudogene. The CDR3 consists of 14 residues.

The gene calls are TRBV28 and TRBJ1-6, with 9 bases identical to TRBD1. Germline V gene sequence: CDR1 MDHEN, CDR2 SYDVKM. The CDR3 is made up of 16 amino acids. J lost 0 bases, V lost 8 bases, and 5 bases had no gene match. Here the CDR3 reads CASLGTGSSYNSPLHF. CDR3 sequence (DNA): TGTGCCAGCTTGGGGACAGGGAGCTCCTATAATTCACCCCTCCACTTT.

The rearrangement links TRBV5-6 to TRBJ1-6, with D uncertain. The germline gives CDR1 SGHDT, CDR2 YYEEEE. The CDR3 extends over 13 amino acids. V shed 0 bases and J shed 7 bases, with 5 bases lying between them. CDR3 nucleotide sequence: TGTGCCAGCAGCTTGGACCAAAATTCACCCCTCCACTTT. This gives the protein CASSLDQNSPLHF.

The rearrangement links TRBV12-3 or TRBV12-4 to TRBJ1-2, with TRBD1 as a possible D gene (5 bases). The CDR3 length is 13 residues. Trimming removed 7 bases from V and 5 bases from J, with 14 bases in between. The CDR3 DNA reads as TGTGCCAGCACCTCATTAGGGGAATATGGCTACACCTTC. Amino acids: CASTSLGEYGYTF.

The genes are TRBV5-1 and TRBJ1-3; D not resolved. Trimming removed 7 bases at V and 0 bases at J, with 8 bases between. The CDR3 contains 13 residues. CDR1 and CDR2 (germline): SGHRS, YFSETQ. The CDR3 nucleotides are TGCGCCAGCGGGGAGATCTCTGGAAACACCATATATTTT. Encoded protein: CASGEISGNTIYF.

This clone appeared once. The rearrangement links TRBV24-1 to TRBJ1-4, with unresolved D. The CDR3 is made up of 15 amino acids. The germline gives CDR1 KGHDR, CDR2 SFDVKD. Trimming shortened V by 4 bases and J by 3 bases, and 11 bases separated the two germline ends. The CDR3 nucleotides are TGTGCCACCAGTGACGCGACCGGCGCTAATGAAAAACTGTTTTTT. Encoded protein: CATSDATGANEKLFF.

A word on this clone: A much larger clone lies one base from this, so it may be a read error. The chain is built from TRBV4-1 and TRBJ1-2; D not certain. This CDR3 region has 14 residues. Germline V gives CDR1 MGHRA, CDR2 YSYEKL. As DNA, the CDR3 is TGCGCCAACAGCCAAGACCACAGAGGCTATGGCTACACCTTC. Its translation: CANSQDHRGYGYTF.

This clone was counted between two and nine times. The rearrangement joins TRBV2 to TRBJ2-1, with 10 bases lining up with TRBD2. This CDR3 spans 15 amino acids. Germline V gene sequence: CDR1 SNHLY, CDR2 FYNNEI. J gave up 1 base and V 6 bases, and 3 bases lay outside the gene matches. Here the CDR3 DNA reads TGTGCCAGCAGACAAGCGGGGGGGTCCTACAATGAGCAGTTCTTC. It specifies CASRQAGGSYNEQFF.

This sequence joins TRBV28 and TRBJ1-5, with D possibly being TRBD1 (5 bases). The germline V gene encodes CDR1 MDHEN and CDR2 SYDVKM. V lost 6 bases and J lost 5, with 14 bases in between. The CDR3 covers 14 residues. This CDR3 reads CASSHRLRYQPQHF. The CDR3 bases are TGTGCCAGCAGCCACAGGTTACGGTATCAGCCCCAGCATTTT. Full variable domain (missing parts from reference TRBV28 and TRBJ1-5): DVKVTQSSRYLVKRTGEKVFLECVQDMDHENMFWYRQDPGLGLRLIYFSYDVKMKEKGDIPEGYSVSREKKERFSLILESASTNQTSMYLCASSHRLRYQPQHFGDGTRLSIL.

The V gene is TRBV5-1, the J gene TRBJ1-1; maybe TRBD1 (5 bases). Trimming cost V 6 bases and J 4 bases, with 16 bases left between them. CDR1 SGHRS and CDR2 YFSETQ come from the germline V gene. CDR3 length: 14 residues. In DNA form, the CDR3 reads TGCGCCAGCAACCCGGGGCAGTTGGGCACTGAAGCTTTCTTT. Translating it yields CASNPGQLGTEAFF.